Listed below are T cell receptor beta chains from one sample, sequenced in a study of blood T cell repertoires in COVID-19. Libraries were prepared by immunoSEQ multiplex PCR; TCRdb keeps only in-frame clonotypes and omits some of them. The sample includes about 210,000 clones, more than 75% of them seen just once. Input material: peripheral blood. The receptors originated from a human donor in a cohort sampled during active COVID-19. Each CDR3 is given with its conserved first and last residue. Each record gives: J gene, clone size, D gene, V gene, CDR3 protein, CDR3 DNA. D genes are given only for firm matches. Only some rows state a clone size, as once, few, many or a class for expanded clones.

>TRBJ1-1|once|TRBD1|TRBV19
CASSWTGAGTEAFF
TGTGCCAGTAGTTGGACAGGAGCGGGCACTGAAGCTTTCTTT
>TRBJ2-1|NA|NA|TRBV11-3
CASSPRLGQAREQFF
TGTGCCAGCAGCCCTCGACTAGGCCAAGCTAGAGAGCAGTTCTTC
>TRBJ1-2|NA|NA|TRBV4-2
CASSDDMGRDYGYTF
TGTGCCAGCAGCGACGACATGGGTAGAGACTATGGCTACACCTTC
>TRBJ2-2|NA|NA|TRBV6-2/TRBV6-3
CASSNLGLVTGELFF
TGTGCCAGCAGTAACCTAGGTTTAGTCACCGGGGAGCTGTTTTTT
>TRBJ1-1|once|TRBD1|TRBV6-5
CASRGQGGAEAFF
TGTGCCAGTCGCGGACAGGGCGGAGCTGAAGCTTTCTTT
>TRBJ2-3|NA|NA|TRBV4-3
CASSQFGGRLSTDTQYF
TGCGCCAGCAGCCAATTCGGGGGAAGGCTTAGCACAGATACGCAGTATTTT
>TRBJ2-5|NA|TRBD2|TRBV3-1/TRBV3-2
CASSLLSWGGSGETQYF
TGTGCCAGCAGCCTCCTAAGTTGGGGGGGAAGTGGAGAGACCCAGTACTTC
>TRBJ2-5|NA|NA|TRBV30
CACALATTGEQETQYF
TGTGCCTGTGCCCTAGCGACCACAGGAGAGCAAGAGACCCAGTACTTC
>TRBJ2-7|NA|TRBD2|TRBV5-6
CASSQTSRLAGLWEQYF
TGTGCCAGCAGCCAGACCTCCCGACTAGCGGGGCTGTGGGAGCAGTACTTC
>TRBJ1-2|NA|NA|TRBV6-5
CASSSGGGASGYTF
TGTGCCAGCAGTAGCGGGGGGGGTGCTAGTGGCTACACCTTC
>TRBJ1-5|once|TRBD1|TRBV19
CASSFQGAAQPQHF
TGTGCCAGTAGTTTCCAGGGGGCGGCTCAGCCCCAGCATTTT
>TRBJ1-2|few|NA|TRBV4-2
CASSQEFGAYGYTF
TGTGCCAGCAGCCAAGAATTTGGGGCTTATGGCTACACCTTC
>TRBJ2-7|NA|NA|TRBV5-1
CASSLNTGFYEQYF
TGCGCCAGCAGCTTGAATACAGGGTTCTACGAGCAGTACTTC
>TRBJ1-2|NA|NA|TRBV28
CASSSGIYGYTF
TGTGCCAGCAGTTCAGGGATATATGGCTACACCTTC
>TRBJ2-5|NA|NA|TRBV2
CASSEQGNRGTQYF
TGTGCCAGCAGTGAACAGGGGAACCGCGGGACCCAGTACTTC
>TRBJ2-2|NA|TRBD1|TRBV6-6
CASILDRDTGELFF
TGTGCCAGCATTCTGGACAGGGACACCGGGGAGCTGTTTTTT
>TRBJ2-3|NA|TRBD2|TRBV5-1
CASSLAGVAGADTQYF
TGCGCCAGCAGCTTGGCCGGGGTAGCGGGGGCAGATACGCAGTATTTT
>TRBJ1-1|NA|NA|TRBV28
CASSLGQNTEAFF
TGTGCCAGCAGCTTGGGACAGAACACTGAAGCTTTCTTT
>TRBJ1-6|NA|NA|TRBV5-5
CASSLPSRGSPLHF
TGTGCCAGCAGCTTGCCTTCGAGGGGGTCACCCCTCCACTTT
>TRBJ2-7|NA|TRBD2|TRBV6-2/TRBV6-3
CASSYSSSGGPGEQYF
TGTGCCAGCAGTTACTCGTCGTCGGGGGGGCCTGGGGAGCAGTACTTC
>TRBJ1-1|NA|TRBD1|TRBV3-1/TRBV3-2
CASSQVGGSRTEAFF
TGTGCCAGCAGCCAAGTAGGGGGCTCTCGCACTGAAGCTTTCTTT
>TRBJ1-3|once|TRBD1|TRBV10-3
CAIRPGQISGNTIYF
TGTGCCATCAGACCGGGACAGATCTCTGGAAACACCATATATTTT
>TRBJ1-2|NA|NA|TRBV6-1
CASSEATGAGYTF
TGTGCCAGCAGTGAAGCAACAGGCGCCGGCTACACCTTC
>TRBJ2-1|NA|TRBD2|TRBV9
CASSVGASGYNEQFF
TGTGCCAGCAGCGTAGGTGCTAGCGGGTACAATGAGCAGTTCTTC
>TRBJ2-1|NA|TRBD1|TRBV4-2
CASSQGGQGYPYNEQFF
TGTGCCAGCAGCCAAGGAGGACAGGGATACCCCTACAATGAGCAGTTCTTC
>TRBJ1-4|NA|NA|TRBV4-1
CASSLRQATNEKLFF
TGCGCCAGCAGCCTTCGACAGGCAACTAATGAAAAACTGTTTTTT
>TRBJ1-1|NA|TRBD1|TRBV3-1/TRBV3-2
CASSPSPGTGLGTEAFF
TGTGCCAGCAGCCCTAGTCCCGGGACAGGGTTGGGCACTGAAGCTTTCTTT
>TRBJ2-3|NA|TRBD1|TRBV11-2
CASSLVAGGRVTQYF
TGTGCCAGCAGCTTAGTCGCAGGGGGTAGGGTTACGCAGTATTTT
>TRBJ2-3|NA|NA|TRBV27
CASSLGDGRYTDTQYF
TGTGCCAGCAGTTTAGGAGACGGCCGGTACACAGATACGCAGTATTTT
>TRBJ2-1|NA|NA|TRBV20-1
CSAPWAREQFF
TGCAGTGCTCCGTGGGCGCGCGAGCAGTTCTTC
>TRBJ1-2|NA|NA|TRBV3-1/TRBV3-2
CASSQGGGNYGYTF
TGTGCCAGCAGCCAAGGCGGGGGAAACTATGGCTACACCTTC
>TRBJ1-4|NA|NA|TRBV5-6
CASSFRDAGNEKLFF
TGTGCCAGCAGTTTTCGAGACGCAGGGAATGAAAAACTGTTTTTT
>TRBJ2-3|NA|NA|TRBV19
CASGGGGTDTQYF
TGTGCCTCGGGGGGCGGGGGCACAGATACGCAGTATTTT
>TRBJ1-1|few|NA|TRBV19
CASSISQGNTEAFF
TGTGCCAGTAGTATAAGTCAGGGGAACACTGAAGCTTTCTTT
>TRBJ1-3|NA|TRBD1|TRBV5-1
CASSSVTGAGNTIYF
TGCGCCAGCAGCTCGGTGACAGGGGCTGGAAACACCATATATTTT
>TRBJ1-2|once|NA|TRBV7-2
CASSLRREVNYGYTF
TGTGCCAGCAGCTTAAGGCGGGAAGTAAACTATGGCTACACCTTC
>TRBJ2-2|NA|TRBD1|TRBV9
CASSVRGTEATGELFF
TGTGCCAGCAGCGTCAGGGGGACAGAGGCCACCGGGGAGCTGTTTTTT
>TRBJ2-3|once|NA|TRBV11-3
CASSIGGSTDTQYF
TGTGCCAGCAGCATCGGGGGAAGCACAGATACGCAGTATTTT